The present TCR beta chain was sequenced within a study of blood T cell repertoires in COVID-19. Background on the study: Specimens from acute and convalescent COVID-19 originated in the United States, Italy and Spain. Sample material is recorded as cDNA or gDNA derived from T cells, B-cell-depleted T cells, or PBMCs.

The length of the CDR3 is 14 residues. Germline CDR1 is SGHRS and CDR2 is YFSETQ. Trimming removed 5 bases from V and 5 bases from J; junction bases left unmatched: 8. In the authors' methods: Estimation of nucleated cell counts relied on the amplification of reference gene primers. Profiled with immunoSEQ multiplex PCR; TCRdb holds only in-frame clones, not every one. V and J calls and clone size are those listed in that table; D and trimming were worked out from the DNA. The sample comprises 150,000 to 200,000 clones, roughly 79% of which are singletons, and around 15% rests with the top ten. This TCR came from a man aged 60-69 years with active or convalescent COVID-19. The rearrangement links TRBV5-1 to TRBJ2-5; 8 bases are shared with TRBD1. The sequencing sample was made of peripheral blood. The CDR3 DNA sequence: TGCGCCAGCAGGATTACAGGGGGAGAGGAGACCCAGTACTTC. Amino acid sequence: CASRITGGEETQYF. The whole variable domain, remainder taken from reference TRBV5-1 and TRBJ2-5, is KAGVTQTPRYLIKTRGQQVTLSCSPISGHRSVSWYQQTPGQGLQFLFEYFSETQRNKGNFPGRFSGRQFSNSRSEMNVSTLELGDSALYLCASRITGGEETQYFGPGTRLLVL.